The rows below give T cell receptor beta chains drawn from one sample of a study of preoperative IRX-2 immunotherapy in early breast cancer. Sequencing was performed with immunoSEQ multiplex PCR; in TCRdb, only in-frame clones are kept and a portion is missing. In the table there are 25,000 to 30,000 clones, 82% of which are singletons. Specimen collection occurred from a patient treated with IRX-2 immunotherapy. These receptors were collected from a human donor with breast cancer. The CDR3 runs from the conserved cysteine through the conserved F or W. A D gene is named only where the DNA matches it firmly. Size is stated for part of the rows, as once, few or many counts, or as a class when the clone is expanded.

j_call d_call v_call clone_size cdr3_aa cdr3_nt
TRBJ1-2 NA TRBV29-1 NA CSVEETDYGYTF TGCAGCGTTGAAGAAACAGACTATGGCTACACCTTC
TRBJ2-2 NA TRBV11-3 NA CASSPGPGGGTTGELFF TGTGCCAGCAGTCCGGGCCCAGGGGGGGGAACCACCGGGGAGCTGTTTTTT
TRBJ2-7 NA TRBV28 NA CASYERHADEQYF TGTGCCAGTTACGAACGACACGCGGACGAGCAGTACTTC
TRBJ2-2 TRBD2 TRBV29-1 NA CSGREGTDTGELFF TGCAGCGGACGGGAGGGGACGGACACCGGGGAGCTGTTTTTT
TRBJ1-5 NA TRBV6-8 NA CASSGEVGQPQHF TGTGCCAGCAGTGGGGAGGTAGGTCAGCCCCAGCATTTT
TRBJ2-3 NA TRBV29-1 NA CSVDSAAALAQYF TGCAGCGTTGACTCGGCAGCCGCATTAGCGCAGTATTTT
TRBJ1-5 NA TRBV28 NA CASRTQGAQPQHF TGTGCCAGCAGGACCCAGGGCGCTCAGCCCCAGCATTTT
TRBJ2-4 NA TRBV1 NA CTSSQQGVWAKNIQYF TGCACCAGCAGCCAACAGGGGGTTTGGGCCAAAAACATTCAGTACTTC
TRBJ2-5 NA TRBV7-6 NA CASSRGPFKETQYF TGTGCCAGCAGCCGGGGACCGTTCAAAGAGACCCAGTACTTC
TRBJ2-1 TRBD2 TRBV14 NA CASSLSGGTRHEQFF TGTGCCAGCAGCCTAAGCGGGGGCACGCGCCATGAGCAGTTCTTC
TRBJ2-7 TRBD1 TRBV11-3 NA CASSFTTTGTGFTYEQYF TGTGCCAGCAGCTTCACGACCACCGGGACAGGGTTCACCTACGAGCAGTACTTC
TRBJ2-5 TRBD2 TRBV28 NA CASSLWETSGGLQETQYF TGTGCCAGCAGTTTATGGGAGACTAGCGGGGGACTCCAAGAGACCCAGTACTTC
TRBJ2-3 TRBD1 TRBV5-1 NA CASSSLTGSTDTQYF TGCGCCAGCAGCTCCCTGACAGGGAGCACAGATACGCAGTATTTT
TRBJ2-2 NA TRBV5-1 once CASSQSGPNTGELFF TGCGCCAGCAGCCAATCGGGACCCAACACCGGGGAGCTGTTTTTT
TRBJ1-1 NA TRBV5-1 NA CASSLIPGLKNTEAFF TGCGCCAGCAGCCTAATACCGGGACTGAAGAACACTGAAGCTTTCTTT
TRBJ2-2 TRBD1 TRBV12-5 NA CASGAGTGAFHTGELFF TGTGCTAGTGGGGCCGGGACAGGGGCTTTTCACACCGGGGAGCTGTTTTTT
TRBJ2-5 NA TRBV28 once CASSLYLQGGSAETQYF TGTGCCAGCAGTTTATATCTCCAGGGAGGTTCGGCAGAGACCCAGTACTTC
TRBJ2-1 TRBD2 TRBV7-6 NA CASRLYSGRDNEQFF TGTGCCAGCAGGTTATATAGCGGGAGGGACAATGAGCAGTTCTTC
TRBJ2-1 TRBD2 TRBV19 NA CASTPGLAGAPGNEQFF TGTGCCAGTACCCCAGGTCTAGCGGGGGCCCCCGGGAATGAGCAGTTCTTC
TRBJ1-1 TRBD1 TRBV29-1 NA CSGTGQWETEAFF TGCAGCGGCACGGGACAGTGGGAGACTGAAGCTTTCTTT
TRBJ2-5 NA TRBV1 few CASSPFFGVQETQYF TGCGCCAGCAGCCCTTTTTTCGGGGTACAAGAGACCCAGTACTTC
TRBJ1-2 TRBD1 TRBV6-8 NA CATTPRDRFYGYTF TGTGCCACCACGCCCCGGGACAGGTTTTATGGCTACACCTTC
TRBJ2-7 NA TRBV6-8 NA CAISGTNSYEQYF TGTGCCATCAGTGGGACAAACTCCTACGAGCAGTACTTC
TRBJ1-6 NA TRBV6-1 NA CASSEAWVSVSSPLHF TGTGCCAGCAGTGAAGCCTGGGTATCGGTGAGCTCACCCCTCCACTTT
TRBJ2-3 NA TRBV5-1 NA CASSLRTNTDTQYF TGCGCCAGCAGCCTCAGGACTAACACAGATACGCAGTATTTT
TRBJ1-2 NA TRBV7-5 NA CASSLGRDFSGYTF TGTGCCAGCAGCTTAGGCAGGGACTTCAGTGGCTACACCTTC
TRBJ2-7 NA TRBV6-8 few CASSRDGSPYEQYF TGTGCCAGCAGCAGGGACGGGAGCCCTTACGAGCAGTACTTC
TRBJ2-2 NA TRBV1 NA CASSQEVRGLGELFF TGCGCCAGCAGCCAAGAGGTTCGGGGATTAGGGGAGCTGTTTTTT
TRBJ1-5 TRBD1 TRBV6-8 NA CASTLDRGYRNQPQHF TGTGCCAGCACTTTAGACAGGGGGTATCGAAATCAGCCCCAGCATTTT
TRBJ2-1 NA TRBV7-4 NA CASSLTVRPHEQFF TGTGCCAGCAGCTTAACGGTCAGACCCCATGAGCAGTTCTTC
TRBJ1-3 NA TRBV7-5 NA CASSFRAGRGNTIYF TGTGCCAGCAGCTTTAGGGCAGGAAGGGGAAACACCATATATTTT
TRBJ1-2 NA TRBV6-8 NA CASSRTGIGYTF TGTGCCAGCAGCAGAACAGGGATCGGCTACACCTTC
TRBJ2-7 TRBD2 TRBV5-1 NA CASMGGGDSYEQYF TGCGCCAGCATGGGCGGGGGGGACTCCTACGAGCAGTACTTC
TRBJ2-2 NA TRBV11-3 NA CASSLRREYTGELFF TGTGCCAGCAGCTTAAGAAGGGAATACACCGGGGAGCTGTTTTTT
TRBJ1-1 NA TRBV30 NA CAWSVRVLTEAFF TGTGCCTGGAGCGTAAGGGTTCTCACTGAAGCTTTCTTT
TRBJ2-1 TRBD2 TRBV18 NA CASSPSPGLVRYNEQFF TGTGCCAGCTCCCCGAGCCCGGGACTAGTACGTTACAATGAGCAGTTCTTC
TRBJ2-6 NA TRBV19 NA CASSINYSGANVLTF TGTGCCAGTAGTATTAATTACTCTGGGGCCAACGTCCTGACTTTC
TRBJ1-3 NA TRBV5-1 NA CASSRVGQSGNTIYF TGCGCCAGCAGCCGAGTCGGACAGTCCGGAAACACCATATATTTT
TRBJ2-2 TRBD1 TRBV27 NA CASSRQGVGELFF TGTGCCAGCAGCCGACAGGGCGTAGGGGAGCTGTTTTTT
TRBJ2-7 NA TRBV29-1 NA CSAHVGGREQYF TGCAGCGCCCACGTGGGGGGACGCGAGCAGTACTTC
TRBJ1-1 NA TRBV18 NA CASSPFEGAETEAFF TGTGCCAGCTCACCATTTGAGGGCGCGGAGACTGAAGCTTTCTTT
TRBJ1-4 NA TRBV15 NA CATSRDLTHEKLFF TGTGCCACCAGCAGAGACCTCACCCACGAAAAACTGTTTTTT
TRBJ1-3 NA TRBV10-3 once CAISEMGGGGNTIYF TGTGCCATCAGTGAGATGGGAGGCGGTGGAAACACCATATATTTT
TRBJ1-5 TRBD1 TRBV18 NA CASSPDREWSNQPQHF TGTGCCAGCTCACCGGACAGGGAGTGGAGCAATCAGCCCCAGCATTTT
TRBJ1-2 NA TRBV15 NA CATSLGDISYGYTF TGTGCCACCAGCCTTGGGGACATTTCTTATGGCTACACCTTC
TRBJ1-2 NA TRBV28 few CASSSPGENYGYTF TGTGCCAGCAGTTCACCAGGGGAAAACTATGGCTACACCTTC
TRBJ2-4 NA TRBV11-3 NA CASQDRWLGNIQYF TGTGCCAGCCAGGACCGATGGCTGGGAAACATTCAGTACTTC
TRBJ1-5 NA TRBV19 NA CASSSHLNQPQHF TGTGCCAGTTCCAGCCACCTTAATCAGCCCCAGCATTTT
TRBJ1-3 NA TRBV19 NA CATSEISGNTIYF TGTGCCACCTCAGAAATCTCTGGAAACACCATATATTTT